The clone carrying this TCR beta chain has more than one count but fewer than ten. As yet, its antigen is unknown. The data originate from a study of blood T cells in healthy people across ages. Across the study: Every two T cells gave about one barcoded beta molecule via template switching. Notes on the study in general: Unknown CMV status may confound age-related changes in expanded clones. Age showed a roughly linear inverse relationship with TCR beta diversity per million T cells.

Per-sample PBMC isolation yielded at least 7 million cells. The authors ran a second PCR of 7 to 11 cycles using a sample-barcoded 5' primer and a J-beta primer mix. One entry per CDR3 protein results from TCRdb running MiXCR on the 5' RACE reads. Of about 1.4 million distinct CDR3 sequences listed, 59% were seen once; the top ten hold 5% to 7%. The sequenced material came from blood. The TCR sequence derives from a young man in good health.

CDR3 bases: TGTGCCAGCTCAACTTTCGGGAGGGAAGAGCAGTACTTC. Its protein is CASSTFGREEQYF. The chain carries TRBV18 and TRBJ2-1; 8 bases fit TRBD2. The tail of the sequence fits TRBJ2-7 better, so the J call may be wrong. Germline V CDR1 and CDR2: KGHSH, LQKENI. The CDR3 has 13 residues.